These 22 T cell receptor beta chains were all obtained from the same sample, sequenced in a study of T cell repertoires in cytomegalovirus infection. TCRdb re-analysed the reads in MiXCR, keeping a single row per CDR3 protein. Among about 600,000 distinct CDR3 sequences, approximately 25% were seen once, and the ten largest hold roughly 8%. The sequencing sample was made of CD8+ T cells from PBMCs. The receptors come from a human donor in good health (CMV status not recorded). Some clones in this sample may be carry-over from other donors' samples.

The chain joins TRBV19 to TRBJ2-2; D perhaps matches TRBD2 (5 bases). The germline CDR1 and CDR2 sequences are LNHDA and SQIVND (reference sequence). This CDR3 region has 12 residues. The ends were cut back, 10 bases at V and 4 bases at J, with 10 bases in the middle. The CDR3 bases are TGTGCCACCCGAGGAGGCACCGGGGAGCTGTTTTTT. Translated: CATRGGTGELFF.

This clonotype appeared many times. This chain uses TRBV7-9 with TRBJ1-5, with TRBD1 identical over 7 bases. This CDR3 region has 15 residues. V gave up 5 bases and J gave up 5 bases; unmatched junction bases: 9. Germline V gives CDR1 SEHNR, CDR2 FQNEAQ (reference sequence). CDR3 region: CASSTDRVLDQPQHF. CDR3 DNA sequence: TGTGCCAGCAGCACCGACAGGGTTCTAGATCAGCCCCAGCATTTT.

This clonotype was seen at least ten times. The CDR3 DNA is TGTGCCAGCAGCTTAGGTCCGCCGGGACTAGCGGTCCCTCAAGAGACCCAGTACTTC. This encodes CASSLGPPGLAVPQETQYF. The chain couples TRBV7-8 to TRBJ2-5; TRBD2 agrees at 11 bases. V lost 1 base, J lost 2 bases, and 12 bases stayed unmatched. The CDR3 loop spans 19 amino acids. Germline V lookup: CDR1 SGHVS, CDR2 FQNEAQ.

V gene TRBV7-6 combines with J gene TRBJ2-2; D could derive from TRBD1 or TRBD2 (5 bases each). The CDR3 contains 18 residues. Trimming took off 5 bases at V and 8 bases at J, with 27 bases between the two ends. Germline V CDR1 and CDR2: SGHVS, FNYEAQ. CDR3 protein: CASSVIAIAGTERGELFF. The CDR3 DNA follows: TGTGCCAGCAGCGTAATAGCGATAGCCGGGACCGAGAGGGGGGAGCTGTTTTTT.

V and J are TRBV25-1 and TRBJ2-1; 8 bases align to TRBD2. With 5 bases clipped from V and 9 bases from J, the junction kept 9 bases outside the gene matches. The CDR3 has 14 residues. Germline loops: CDR1 MGHDK, CDR2 SYGVNS. CDR3 nucleotide sequence: TGTGCCAGCAGTCTACGGGAAGCGGGGGTTGAGCAGTTCTTC. It specifies CASSLREAGVEQFF.

The chain employs TRBV12-3 or TRBV12-4 and TRBJ2-5, with 11 bases lining up with TRBD2. The CDR3 runs to 16 residues. The V gene end was trimmed by 9 bases and the J gene end by 1 base; junction bases not matched to a gene: 10. CDR3 loop: CASCSATSGGQETQYF. In DNA, the CDR3 is TGTGCCAGTTGCTCTGCTACTAGCGGGGGCCAAGAGACCCAGTACTTC.

The rearrangement uses TRBV20-1 and TRBJ2-7, with D perhaps matching TRBD1 (7 bases). V was cut by 0 bases and J by 4 bases, with 13 bases left in between. The CDR3 extends over 14 amino acids. The germline V gene has CDR1 DFQATT and CDR2 SNEGSKA (reference sequence). The CDR3 DNA reads as TGCAGTGCTAGAGACCGGGACAGCGGGTACGAGCAGTACGTC. It is translated as CSARDRDSGYEQYV.

The rearrangement joins TRBV12-3 or TRBV12-4 to TRBJ2-1; TRBD2 matches 7 bases. J lost 12 bases, V lost 3 bases, and 8 bases had no gene match. CDR3 length: 13 residues. Here the CDR3 DNA reads TGTGCCAGCAGTTTCGATTTGCCGGGGGGGCAGTTCTTC. Translating gives CASSFDLPGGQFF.

This chain connects TRBV4-3 to TRBJ1-4; 9 bases match TRBD1. CDR1 LGHNA and CDR2 YSLEER come from the germline V gene. J was trimmed by 0 bases and V by 5 bases; bases with no gene match: 4. The CDR3 covers 16 residues. CDR3 DNA sequence: TGCGCCAGCAGCTACAGGGGGCCCCCAACTAATGAAAAACTGTTTTTT. Translation: CASSYRGPPTNEKLFF.

Remarks on this clonotype: Germline and junction disagree at one end, which may indicate a read error. V gene TRBV12-3 or TRBV12-4 combines with J gene TRBJ2-1, with D possibly TRBD1 on 5 matching bases. The CDR3 is made up of 15 amino acids. CDR3 sequence (DNA): TGTGCCAACAGTCTCTCCGACAGACCGAACAATGAGCAGTTCTTC. Amino acid sequence: CANSLSDRPNNEQFF.

This clonotype appeared a few times. The rearrangement joins TRBV3-1 to TRBJ2-7, with D unclear. The germline CDR1 and CDR2 sequences are LGHDT and YNNKEL (reference sequence). V lost 0 bases and J lost 6, with 9 bases in between. CDR3 size: 13 residues. CDR3 in amino acids: CASSQDGHGEQYV. Written as DNA, the CDR3 is TGTGCCAGCAGCCAAGACGGGCACGGCGAGCAGTACGTC.

The chain uses TRBV28 and TRBJ2-5; 8 bases are shared with TRBD1. This CDR3 contains 16 residues. The J segment lost 5 bases and the V segment lost 3 bases, leaving 11 bases of the junction unmatched. Germline CDR1 MDHEN, CDR2 SYDVKM. CDR3 sequence: CASSFSHRGSGETQYF. Here the CDR3 DNA reads TGTGCCAGCAGTTTCTCCCACAGGGGGTCGGGCGAGACCCAGTACTTC. Complete variable domain (other parts from reference TRBV28 and TRBJ2-5): DVKVTQSSRYLVKRTGEKVFLECVQDMDHENMFWYRQDPGLGLRLIYFSYDVKMKEKGDIPEGYSVSREKKERFSLILESASTNQTSMYLCASSFSHRGSGETQYFGPGTRLLVL.

J is TRBJ2-5 and V is TRBV7-9, with D perhaps TRBD1 (6 bases). Germline loops: CDR1 SEHNR, CDR2 FQNEAQ (reference sequence). The germline V and J ends were trimmed by 7 bases and 5 bases, with 11 bases remaining between them. The CDR3 has 12 amino acids. CDR3: CASNTGFETQYF. CDR3 nucleotide sequence: TGTGCCAGCAACACAGGGTTCGAGACCCAGTACTTC.

The sample holds one count of this clonotype. A read error is possible here, since a much larger clone lies one base away. In this CDR3 the conserved last residue, phenylalanine or tryptophan, is missing, so a read error is likely. This rearrangement joins TRBV7-9 to TRBJ1-2; 8 bases line up with TRBD1. CDR1 SEHNR and CDR2 FQNEAQ come from the germline V gene (reference sequence). The V gene end was trimmed by 0 bases and the J gene end by 6 bases; junction bases not matched to a gene: 0. The CDR3 is 13 amino acids. CDR3 amino acids: CASSLARGHGYTY. For the CDR3, the DNA is TGTGCCAGCAGCTTAGCCAGGGGGCATGGCTACACCTAC.

The chain combines TRBV12-3 or TRBV12-4 with TRBJ1-2; D is uncertain. This CDR3 spans 14 amino acids. With 5 bases removed from V and 0 bases from J, the gap between germline ends came to 10 bases. The DNA of the CDR3 is TGTGCCAGCAGTCTCCTGACTACTAACTATGGCTACACCTTC. Its translation is CASSLLTTNYGYTF.

The chain links TRBV5-3 to TRBJ2-7; a weak D match, TRBD2 (6 bases). TRBV5-3 is sorted into the ORF group, with uncertain function. The CDR3 sequence is 11 residues long. Trimming took off 8 bases at V and 6 bases at J, with 12 bases between the two ends. The CDR3 DNA sequence: TGTGCCAGCAGGTACGGGAGCGAGCAGTACGTC. Translating gives CASRYGSEQYV.

The table lists this clonotype with many counts. The rearrangement uses TRBV7-2 and TRBJ2-5; D unclear. V was trimmed by 1 base and J by 5 bases, leaving 11 bases between them. This CDR3 has 14 amino acids. The V gene's germline CDR1 is SGHTA and CDR2 FQGNSA. DNA for the CDR3: TGTGCCAGCAGCTTAGAAAACAGTTACGAGACCCAGTACTTC. Its protein product is CASSLENSYETQYF.

Concerning this clonotype itself: This may come from a read error, since a much larger clone is one base off. The V gene is TRBV7-6, the J gene TRBJ1-2, with 8 positions matching TRBD1. Germline assignment: CDR1 SGHVS and CDR2 FNYEAQ. The length of the CDR3 is 15 residues. CDR3 region: CVSSPPGQVAYGYTF. In DNA form, the CDR3 reads TGTGTCAGCAGCCCCCCGGGACAGGTTGCCTATGGCTACACCTTC. The variable domain in full, completed from reference TRBV7-6 and TRBJ1-2, reads GAGVSQSPRYKVTKRGQDVALRCDPISGHVSLYWYRQALGQGPEFLTYFNYEAQQDKSGLPNDRFSAERPEGSISTLTIQRTEQRDSAMYRCVSSPPGQVAYGYTFGSGTRLTVV.

This clonotype occurred a few times. The CDR3 is CASSRGQNYGYTF. DNA for the CDR3: TGTGCCAGCTCACGGGGACAGAACTATGGCTACACCTTC. This rearrangement joins TRBV18 to TRBJ1-2; 7 positions agree with TRBD1. Germline V gives CDR1 KGHSH, CDR2 LQKENI. The junction had 1 base not matched to a gene; V was cut back by 4 bases and J by 2 bases. The CDR3 length is 13 residues.

This clonotype was observed a few times. The chain is built from TRBV20-1 and TRBJ2-7; D uncertain. V lost 8 bases to trimming and J lost 5 bases, with 13 bases between them. Per the germline V gene, CDR1 is DFQATT and CDR2 is SNEGSKA (reference sequence). The CDR3 consists of 11 residues. The CDR3 sequence is CSPELGNEQYF. In nucleotides, the CDR3 is TGCAGTCCGGAGTTGGGAAACGAGCAGTACTTC.

This clonotype was seen ten or more times. The CDR3 spells CASSRRGLAPTDTQYF. The CDR3 coding sequence is TGTGCCAGCAGCCGACGGGGACTAGCGCCCACAGATACGCAGTATTTT. V and J are TRBV28 and TRBJ2-3; 10 nucleotides match TRBD2. V shed 6 bases and J 2 bases; nucleotides not matched to a gene: 8. The CDR3 extends over 16 amino acids. Germline values: CDR1 MDHEN, CDR2 SYDVKM.

V usage is TRBV6-1 and J usage is TRBJ1-1; 10 bases match TRBD1. Germline V CDR1 and CDR2: MNHNS, SASEGT. J gave up 6 bases and V 5 bases, and 9 bases lay outside the gene matches. This CDR3 has 15 residues. CDR3 residues: CASSYSGQGSPEAFF. The CDR3 DNA reads as TGTGCCAGCAGTTATTCGGGACAGGGGTCTCCTGAAGCTTTCTTT.